A selection of T cell receptor beta chains follows, all from one sample in a study of shared clonotypes between healthy human individuals. Only in-frame clones appear in the TCRdb table, and some are missing; sequencing was by immunoSEQ multiplex PCR. This table has roughly 2.5 million clones, more than 90% appearing once. Sequencing was performed on naive CD4+ T cells sorted from blood. The receptors derive from a man between 18 and 35 years old in good health. Each CDR3 is given with its conserved first and last residue. The order of the fields is D gene, V gene, clone size, J gene, CDR3 DNA, CDR3 protein. The D gene is left open where the match is weak. Clone size is given for some rows only: seen once, a few or many times, or a class if the clone is expanded.

NA	TRBV19	NA	TRBJ2-2	TGTGCCAGTAGATATGTGACCTCCGGGGAGCTGTTTTTT	CASRYVTSGELFF
TRBD1	TRBV5-1	NA	TRBJ2-2	TGCGCCAGCAGCTCCGGGACAGGGGGCCCAGTCGCCGGGGAGCTGTTTTTT	CASSSGTGGPVAGELFF
NA	TRBV6-1	NA	TRBJ1-4	TGTGCCAGCAGTGACTGGGGCGAAAATGAAAAACTGTTTTTT	CASSDWGENEKLFF
NA	TRBV7-2	NA	TRBJ1-1	TGTGCCAGCAGCTCAACAGGGCACATGAACACTGAAGCTTTCTTT	CASSSTGHMNTEAFF
TRBD1	TRBV30	NA	TRBJ2-7	TGTGCCTGGAGTGATATGACAGGGCGGGAGCAGTACTTC	CAWSDMTGREQYF
NA	TRBV28	NA	TRBJ1-2	TGTGCCAGCAGTCCCTGGCAGGGCCGCTATGGCTACACCTTC	CASSPWQGRYGYTF
NA	TRBV19	NA	TRBJ1-6	TGTGCCAGTAGTTCCCAACTTGGTCGTTCACCCCTCCACTTT	CASSSQLGRSPLHF
NA	TRBV27	NA	TRBJ1-5	TGTGCCAGCAGTCAACAGGGATCGCATCAGCCCCAGCATTTT	CASSQQGSHQPQHF
NA	TRBV19	NA	TRBJ2-2	TGTGCCAGTAGTATAGCTGGGGTGAACACCGGGGAGCTGTTTTTT	CASSIAGVNTGELFF
NA	TRBV29-1	once	TRBJ1-2	TGCAGCGGCCGGGACCTTTTCTATGGCTACACCTTC	CSGRDLFYGYTF
NA	TRBV19	NA	TRBJ2-5	TGTGCCAGTAGTATGGCGGGGGCAGAGACCCAGTACTTC	CASSMAGAETQYF
TRBD1	TRBV5-8	NA	TRBJ2-3	TGTGCCAGCAGCACCGCAGACAGGGGCCGCACAGATACGCAGTATTTT	CASSTADRGRTDTQYF
NA	TRBV15	NA	TRBJ1-5	TGTGCCACCAGCAGAGTGGGGGCGGACCAGCCCCAGCATTTT	CATSRVGADQPQHF
NA	TRBV28	once	TRBJ1-2	TGTGCCAGCAGCCGCACAGGGACCGGCTACACCTTC	CASSRTGTGYTF
TRBD2	TRBV27	NA	TRBJ2-5	TGTGCCAGCAGTCAGACTAGCGGGGGCCAAGAGACCCAGTACTTC	CASSQTSGGQETQYF
NA	TRBV7-9	NA	TRBJ2-3	TGTGCCAGCAGCGGAAACTCAGATACGCAGTATTTT	CASSGNSDTQYF
TRBD1	TRBV5-5	NA	TRBJ2-3	TGTGCCAGCAGCTTGATAGGGGGCCACACAGATACGCAGTATTTT	CASSLIGGHTDTQYF
TRBD2	TRBV7-2	NA	TRBJ2-3	TGTGCCAGCAGCACTAGCGGGAGGTCAGATACGCAGTATTTT	CASSTSGRSDTQYF
NA	TRBV2	NA	TRBJ2-3	TGTGCCAGCAGTGCAGTAGATACGCAGTATTTT	CASSAVDTQYF
NA	TRBV15	NA	TRBJ2-7	TGTGCCACCAGCAGAGATCAGGCCAGAGCCTACGAGCAGTACTTC	CATSRDQARAYEQYF
NA	TRBV27	once	TRBJ2-7	TGTGCCAGCTCCGGTTCTCAGGGATACGAGCAGTACTTC	CASSGSQGYEQYF
NA	TRBV12-2	once	TRBJ2-7	TGTGCAAGTCGCGCCGGGGGGTTTCTCCTCTACGAGCAGTACTTC	CASRAGGFLLYEQYF
TRBD2	TRBV27	NA	TRBJ2-1	TGTGCCAGCAGTTTAGGACTAGCGGGGCCGTACAATGAGCAGTTCTTC	CASSLGLAGPYNEQFF
NA	TRBV2	NA	TRBJ1-3	TGTGCCAGCAGTCAAAACACGTACTCTGGAAACACCATATATTTT	CASSQNTYSGNTIYF
NA	TRBV20-1	NA	TRBJ2-5	TGCAGTGCCGTTCCCGGAGAGACCCAGTACTTC	CSAVPGETQYF
NA	TRBV9	NA	TRBJ1-2	TGTGCCAGCAGCGGCCTCTCGGCCCCCTATGGCTACACCTTC	CASSGLSAPYGYTF
NA	TRBV10-1	NA	TRBJ2-2	TGCGCCAGCAGATCAGGGGCTGGGGAGCTGTTTTTT	CASRSGAGELFF
NA	TRBV5-6	NA	TRBJ1-5	TGTGCCAGCAGCTTGTCGCAGGGTATTAATCAGCCCCAGCATTTT	CASSLSQGINQPQHF
NA	TRBV7-9	NA	TRBJ1-4	TGTGCCAGCAGCTCCGGGGGACCTAATGAAAAACTGTTTTTT	CASSSGGPNEKLFF
NA	TRBV4-3	NA	TRBJ2-7	TGCGCCAGCAGCCAAGCTGACAGGATACACGAGCAGTACTTC	CASSQADRIHEQYF
TRBD2	TRBV5-1	NA	TRBJ2-2	TGCGCCAGCCGCAACGGGACTAGCGGGACCGGGGAGCTGTTTTTT	CASRNGTSGTGELFF
TRBD2	TRBV19	NA	TRBJ2-3	TGTGCCAGTAGTAGGGGGACTAGCGGGCCCGATACGCAGTATTTT	CASSRGTSGPDTQYF
NA	TRBV5-1	NA	TRBJ2-1	TGCGCCAGCAGCTTGTCAAGCGGCCTCTACAATGAGCAGTTCTTC	CASSLSSGLYNEQFF
NA	TRBV5-1	NA	TRBJ2-4	TGCGCCAGACCATCTATTCCAAAATGGAACATTCAGTACTTC	CARPSIPKWNIQYF
TRBD2	TRBV5-4	NA	TRBJ2-1	TGTGCCAGCAGCTTGGTGGCTAGCGGGAGGGTTGAGCAGTTCTTC	CASSLVASGRVEQFF
NA	TRBV27	NA	TRBJ2-1	TGTGCCAGCAGTACCGGGAACTGGGGTTACAATGAGCAGTTCTTC	CASSTGNWGYNEQFF
TRBD1	TRBV7-8	NA	TRBJ2-1	TGTGCCAGCAGCCCCCGGGACAGGGTGTTCTTC	CASSPRDRVFF
TRBD1	TRBV11-2	NA	TRBJ2-3	TGTGCCAGCAGCCCGGGACAGGGCTACTATCGCACAGATACGCAGTATTTT	CASSPGQGYYRTDTQYF
TRBD2	TRBV9	NA	TRBJ2-2	TGTGCCAGCAGCGTAGTAGCGGGCGGCACCGGGGAGCTGTTTTTT	CASSVVAGGTGELFF
NA	TRBV6-1	NA	TRBJ1-2	TGTGCCAGCAGTAGTCTCGGGCAGATGCCCCACACCTTC	CASSSLGQMPHTF
NA	TRBV19	NA	TRBJ1-5	TGTGCCAGTAGTCCCCCTAACCGGCCCCAGCATTTT	CASSPPNRPQHF
NA	TRBV18	NA	TRBJ2-4	TGTGCCAGCTCATTATTACAGGGAAACCAAAACATTCAGTACTTC	CASSLLQGNQNIQYF
NA	TRBV30	NA	TRBJ2-2	TGTGCCTGGAGTGAGTGGGGGAGGAACACCGGGGAGCTGTTTTTT	CAWSEWGRNTGELFF
NA	TRBV5-1	NA	TRBJ1-2	TGCGCCAGCAGCTTGGAGGGACCAACCTATGGCTACACCTTC	CASSLEGPTYGYTF
NA	TRBV28	NA	TRBJ1-2	TGTGCCAGCAGTCTACTCCAGGGAGTGAACTATGGCTACACCTTC	CASSLLQGVNYGYTF
TRBD1	TRBV2	once	TRBJ2-3	TGTGCCAGCAGCGGGGACAGGGGCACAGATACGCAGTATTTT	CASSGDRGTDTQYF
TRBD2	TRBV11-2	NA	TRBJ2-4	TGTGCCAGCAGCTCAACTAGCGTCGGCATTCAGTACTTC	CASSSTSVGIQYF
TRBD2	TRBV5-4	NA	TRBJ2-1	TGTGCCAGCAGCTTGCCCCTAGCGGGAGGAAATGAGCAGTTCTTC	CASSLPLAGGNEQFF
NA	TRBV19	NA	TRBJ2-7	TGTGCCAGTTTGGGATCTGGCAGTTACGAGCAGTACTTC	CASLGSGSYEQYF
TRBD2	TRBV2	NA	TRBJ2-1	TGTGCCAGCCGAGCGGGAGGGCCGGGAGAGCAGTTCTTC	CASRAGGPGEQFF
NA	TRBV28	NA	TRBJ1-1	TGTGCCAGCAGTACCCGTTTAGGGAACACTGAAGCTTTCTTT	CASSTRLGNTEAFF
TRBD1	TRBV30	NA	TRBJ1-1	TGTGCCTGGAGTGTACGAGGGACAGGGGGTGGCACTGAAGCTTTCTTT	CAWSVRGTGGGTEAFF
NA	TRBV10-3	NA	TRBJ1-1	TGTGCCATCAGTGATGCGGGGACGGCTAAAGAAGCTTTCTTT	CAISDAGTAKEAFF
TRBD2	TRBV6-1	NA	TRBJ2-3	TGTGCCAGCACTCCGGGACTAGCGGGAACAGATACGCAGTATTTT	CASTPGLAGTDTQYF
NA	TRBV9	NA	TRBJ2-3	TGTGCCAGCAGCGTAGACTACGGCCTGGGCACAGATACGCAGTATTTT	CASSVDYGLGTDTQYF